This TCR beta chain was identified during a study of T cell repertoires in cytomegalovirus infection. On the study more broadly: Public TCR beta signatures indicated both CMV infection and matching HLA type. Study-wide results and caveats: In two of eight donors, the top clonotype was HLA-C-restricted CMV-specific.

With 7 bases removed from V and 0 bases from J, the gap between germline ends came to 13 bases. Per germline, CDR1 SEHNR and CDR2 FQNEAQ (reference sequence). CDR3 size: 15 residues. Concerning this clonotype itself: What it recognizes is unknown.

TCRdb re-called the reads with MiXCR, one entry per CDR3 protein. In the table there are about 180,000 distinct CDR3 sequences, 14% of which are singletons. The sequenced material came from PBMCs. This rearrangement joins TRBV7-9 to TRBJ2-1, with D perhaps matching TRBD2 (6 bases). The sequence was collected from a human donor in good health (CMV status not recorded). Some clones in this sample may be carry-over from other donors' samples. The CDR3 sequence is CASTQKAGSYNEQFF. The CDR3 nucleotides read TGTGCCAGCACCCAAAAAGCGGGCTCCTACAATGAGCAGTTCTTC.